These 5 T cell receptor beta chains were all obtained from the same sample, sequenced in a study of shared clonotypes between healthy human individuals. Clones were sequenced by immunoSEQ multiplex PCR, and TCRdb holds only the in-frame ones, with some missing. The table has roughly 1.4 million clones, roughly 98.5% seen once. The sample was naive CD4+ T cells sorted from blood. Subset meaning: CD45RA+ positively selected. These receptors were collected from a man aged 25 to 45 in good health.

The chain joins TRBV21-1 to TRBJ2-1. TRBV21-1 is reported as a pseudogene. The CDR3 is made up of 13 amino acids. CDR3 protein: CASSKVKTNEQFF. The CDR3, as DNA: TGTGCCAGCAGCAAAGTTAAAACCAATGAGCAGTTCTTC.

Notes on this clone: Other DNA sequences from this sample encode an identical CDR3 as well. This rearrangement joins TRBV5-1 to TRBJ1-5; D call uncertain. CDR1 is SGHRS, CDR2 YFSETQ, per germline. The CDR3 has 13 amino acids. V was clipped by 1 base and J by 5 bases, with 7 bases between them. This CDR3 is CASSLRGDQPQHF. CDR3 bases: TGCGCCAGCAGCTTGAGAGGAGATCAGCCCCAGCATTTT.

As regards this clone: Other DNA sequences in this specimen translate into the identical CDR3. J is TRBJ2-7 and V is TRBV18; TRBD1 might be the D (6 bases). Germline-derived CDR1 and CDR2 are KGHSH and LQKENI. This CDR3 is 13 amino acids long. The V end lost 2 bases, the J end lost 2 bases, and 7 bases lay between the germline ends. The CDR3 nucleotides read TGTGCCAGCTCACCATCAGGGGCCTACGAGCAGTACTTC. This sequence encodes CASSPSGAYEQYF.

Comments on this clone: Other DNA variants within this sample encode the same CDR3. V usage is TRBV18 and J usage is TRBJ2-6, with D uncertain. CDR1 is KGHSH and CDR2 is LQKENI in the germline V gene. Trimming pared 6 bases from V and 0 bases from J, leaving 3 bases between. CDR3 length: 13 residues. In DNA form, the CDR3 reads TGTGCCAGCTCTAGCTCTGGGGCCAACGTCCTGACTTTC. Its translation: CASSSSGANVLTF.

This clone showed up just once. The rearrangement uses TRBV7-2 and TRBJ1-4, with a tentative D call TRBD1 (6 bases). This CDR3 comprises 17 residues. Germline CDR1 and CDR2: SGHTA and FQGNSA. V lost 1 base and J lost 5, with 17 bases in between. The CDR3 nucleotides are TGTGCCAGCAGCTTAGTAAGCTCAGGAGGGGGGAATGAAAAACTGTTTTTT. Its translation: CASSLVSSGGGNEKLFF.